This T cell receptor (beta chain) was retrieved from a study of Graves' ophthalmopathy and Graves' hyperthyroidism. Investigators amplified TCR beta CDR3 regions from RNA transcripts. Following a first-round RT-PCR that used HTBI primers, a second-round multiplex PCR was carried out. Using its own MiXCR run on the multiplex PCR reads, TCRdb lists one record per CDR3 protein. In the table there are about 550,000 distinct CDR3 sequences, just under 40% of which are singletons. The CDR3 contains 14 residues. Trimming took 4 bases from V and 4 from J; bases not matched to a gene: 5. The V gene's germline CDR1 is MGHRA and CDR2 YSYEKL.

The TCR originated in an adult man with Graves' hyperthyroidism. Sequencing was performed on peripheral blood or thyroid tissue (not recorded which). The genes are TRBV4-1 and TRBJ2-7; 9 nucleotides align to TRBD1. The CDR3 loop is CASSRVQGAYEQYF. CDR3 nucleotides: TGCGCCAGCAGCCGAGTACAGGGGGCTTACGAGCAGTACTTC.